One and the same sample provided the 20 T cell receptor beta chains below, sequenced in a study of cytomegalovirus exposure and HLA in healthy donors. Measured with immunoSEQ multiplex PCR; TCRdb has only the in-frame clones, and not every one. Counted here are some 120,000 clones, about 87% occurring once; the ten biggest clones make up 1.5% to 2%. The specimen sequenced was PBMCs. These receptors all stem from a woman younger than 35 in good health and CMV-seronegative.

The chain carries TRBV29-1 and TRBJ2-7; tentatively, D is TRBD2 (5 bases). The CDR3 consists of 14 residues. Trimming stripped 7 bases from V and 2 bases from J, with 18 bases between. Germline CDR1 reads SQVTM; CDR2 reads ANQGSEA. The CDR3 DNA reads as TGCAGCGCCGTCCGGACTGCAAGGCCCTACGAGCAGTACTTC. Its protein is CSAVRTARPYEQYF.

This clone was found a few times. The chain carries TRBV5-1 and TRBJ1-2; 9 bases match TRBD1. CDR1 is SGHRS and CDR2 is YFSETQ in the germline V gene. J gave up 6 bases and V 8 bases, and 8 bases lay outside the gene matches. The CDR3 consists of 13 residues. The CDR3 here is CASRQGDRNGYTF. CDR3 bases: TGCGCCAGTAGACAGGGGGATAGGAATGGCTACACCTTC.

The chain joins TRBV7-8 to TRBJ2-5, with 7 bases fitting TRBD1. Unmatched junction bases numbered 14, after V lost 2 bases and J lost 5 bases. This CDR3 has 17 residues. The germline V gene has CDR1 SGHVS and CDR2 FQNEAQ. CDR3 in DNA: TGTGCCAGCAGCTTATATGTGGGACAGCGGATAACGGAGACCCAGTACTTC. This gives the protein CASSLYVGQRITETQYF.

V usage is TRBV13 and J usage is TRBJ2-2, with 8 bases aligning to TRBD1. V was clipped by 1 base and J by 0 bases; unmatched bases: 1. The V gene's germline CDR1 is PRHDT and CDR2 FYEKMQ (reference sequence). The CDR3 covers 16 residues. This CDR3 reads CASSLEGQANTGELFF. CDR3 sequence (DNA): TGTGCCAGCAGCTTAGAGGGACAGGCGAACACCGGGGAGCTGTTTTTT.

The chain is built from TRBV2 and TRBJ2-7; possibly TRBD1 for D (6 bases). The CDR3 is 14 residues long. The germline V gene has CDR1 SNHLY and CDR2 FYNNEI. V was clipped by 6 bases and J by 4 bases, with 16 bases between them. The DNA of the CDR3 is TGTGCCAGCAGCCCCGGGACACCAAATTACGAGCAGTACTTC. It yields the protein CASSPGTPNYEQYF.

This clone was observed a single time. CDR3 amino acids: CASSLSGGAGANVLTF. CDR3 DNA sequence: TGTGCCAGCAGCTTATCAGGAGGGGCTGGGGCCAACGTCCTGACTTTC. This chain uses TRBV7-6 with TRBJ2-6; D is perhaps TRBD2 (6 bases). This CDR3 is built from 16 residues. CDR1 SGHVS and CDR2 FNYEAQ come from the germline V gene. Trimming shortened V by 2 bases and J by 2 bases, and 10 bases separated the two germline ends.

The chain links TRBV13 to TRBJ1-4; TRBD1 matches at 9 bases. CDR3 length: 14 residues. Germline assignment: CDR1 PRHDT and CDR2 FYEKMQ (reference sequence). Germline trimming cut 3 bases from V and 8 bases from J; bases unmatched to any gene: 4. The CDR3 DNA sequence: TGTGCCAGCAGCTTTGGGACAGGGAGGGAAAAACTGTTTTTT. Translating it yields CASSFGTGREKLFF. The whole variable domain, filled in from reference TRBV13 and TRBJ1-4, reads AAGVIQSPRHLIKEKRETATLKCYPIPRHDTVYWYQQGPGQDPQFLISFYEKMQSDKGSIPDRFSAQQFSDYHSELNMSSLELGDSALYFCASSFGTGREKLFFGSGTQLSVL.

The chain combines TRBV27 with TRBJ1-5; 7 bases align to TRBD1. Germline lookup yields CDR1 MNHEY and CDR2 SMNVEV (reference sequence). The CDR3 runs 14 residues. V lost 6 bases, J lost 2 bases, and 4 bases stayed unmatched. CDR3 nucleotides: TGTGCCAGCAGGTCCACAGGGGGCAATCAGCCCCAGCATTTT. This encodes CASRSTGGNQPQHF.

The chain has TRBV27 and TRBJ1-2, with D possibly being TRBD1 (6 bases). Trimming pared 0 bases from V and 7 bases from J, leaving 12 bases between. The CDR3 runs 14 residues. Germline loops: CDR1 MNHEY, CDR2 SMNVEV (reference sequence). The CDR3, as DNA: TGTGCCAGCAGTTTATCCCGTACAGGGTCTGGCTACACCTTC. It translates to CASSLSRTGSGYTF.

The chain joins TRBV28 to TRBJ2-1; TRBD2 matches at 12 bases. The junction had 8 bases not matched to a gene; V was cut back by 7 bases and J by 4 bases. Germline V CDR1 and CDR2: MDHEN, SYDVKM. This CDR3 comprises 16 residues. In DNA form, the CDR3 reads TGTGCCAGCAATCAGCTAGCGGGAGGGTTATACAATGAGCAGTTCTTC. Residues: CASNQLAGGLYNEQFF.

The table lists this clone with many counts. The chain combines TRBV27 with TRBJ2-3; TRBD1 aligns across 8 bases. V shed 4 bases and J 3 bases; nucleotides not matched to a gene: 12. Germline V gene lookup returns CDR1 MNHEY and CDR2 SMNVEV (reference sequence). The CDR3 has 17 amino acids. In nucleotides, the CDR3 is TGTGCCAGCAGTTCCTCTAAAGGACAGGGATGGACAGATACGCAGTATTTT. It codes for CASSSSKGQGWTDTQYF.

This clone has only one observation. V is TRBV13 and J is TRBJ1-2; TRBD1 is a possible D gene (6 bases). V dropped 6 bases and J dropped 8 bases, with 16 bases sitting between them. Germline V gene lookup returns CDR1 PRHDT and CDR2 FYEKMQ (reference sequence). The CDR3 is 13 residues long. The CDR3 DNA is TGTGCCAGCAGACCACAGGGTTCGGAGGGCTACACCTTC. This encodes CASRPQGSEGYTF.

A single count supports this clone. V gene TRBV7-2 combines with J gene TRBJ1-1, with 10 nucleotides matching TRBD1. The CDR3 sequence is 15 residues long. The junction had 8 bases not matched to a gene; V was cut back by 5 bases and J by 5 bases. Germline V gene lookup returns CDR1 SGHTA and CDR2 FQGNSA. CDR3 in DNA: TGTGCCAGCAGCGACCGGGACAGGGGATCTACTGAAGCTTTCTTT. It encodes CASSDRDRGSTEAFF.

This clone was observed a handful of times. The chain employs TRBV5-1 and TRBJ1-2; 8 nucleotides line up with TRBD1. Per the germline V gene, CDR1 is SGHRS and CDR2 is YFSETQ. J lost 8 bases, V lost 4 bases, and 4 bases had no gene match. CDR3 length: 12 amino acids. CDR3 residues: CASSQDREGYTF. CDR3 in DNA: TGCGCCAGCAGCCAGGACAGGGAGGGCTACACCTTC.

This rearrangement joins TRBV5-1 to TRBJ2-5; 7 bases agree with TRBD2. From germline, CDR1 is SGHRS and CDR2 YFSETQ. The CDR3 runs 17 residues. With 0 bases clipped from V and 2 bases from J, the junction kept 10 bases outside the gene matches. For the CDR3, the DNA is TGCGCCAGCAGCTTGGATATTAGCGGGTCTTATCAAGAGACCCAGTACTTC. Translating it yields CASSLDISGSYQETQYF.

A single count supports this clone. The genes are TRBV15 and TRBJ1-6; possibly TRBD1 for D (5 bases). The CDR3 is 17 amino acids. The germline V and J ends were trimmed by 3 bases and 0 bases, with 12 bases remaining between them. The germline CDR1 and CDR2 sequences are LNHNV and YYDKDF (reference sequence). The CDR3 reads CATSRGDFSSYNSPLHF. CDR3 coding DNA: TGTGCCACCAGCAGGGGGGACTTTAGCTCCTATAATTCACCCCTCCACTTT.

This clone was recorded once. CDR3 DNA sequence: TGCGCCAGCAGCCCGGGTGGGAGCTACGAGCAGTACTTC. Translation: CASSPGGSYEQYF. The chain couples TRBV5-1 to TRBJ2-7, with D possibly TRBD2 on 5 matching bases. The V gene lost 4 bases and the J gene lost 3 bases, with 11 bases spanning the gap. Germline loops: CDR1 SGHRS, CDR2 YFSETQ. The CDR3 extends over 13 amino acids.

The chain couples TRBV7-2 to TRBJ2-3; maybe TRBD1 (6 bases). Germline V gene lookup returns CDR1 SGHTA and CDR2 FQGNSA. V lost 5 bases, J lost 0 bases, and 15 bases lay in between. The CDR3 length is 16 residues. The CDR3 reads CASSLQGQLSTDTQYF. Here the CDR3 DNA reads TGTGCCAGCAGCCTCCAAGGACAGCTGAGCACAGATACGCAGTATTTT.

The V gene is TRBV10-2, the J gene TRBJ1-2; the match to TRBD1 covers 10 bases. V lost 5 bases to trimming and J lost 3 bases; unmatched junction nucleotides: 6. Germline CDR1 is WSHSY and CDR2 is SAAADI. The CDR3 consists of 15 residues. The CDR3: CASSTGTGADYGYTF. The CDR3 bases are TGCGCCAGCAGTACCGGGACAGGGGCTGACTATGGCTACACCTTC.

The CDR3 coding sequence is TGTGCCAGCAGTCCGTACTTAGCGGGAAGCTCCTACAATGAGCAGTTCTTC. It encodes CASSPYLAGSSYNEQFF. The chain has TRBV7-2 and TRBJ2-1; 8 nucleotides agree with TRBD2. The CDR3 has 17 residues. Germline loops: CDR1 SGHTA, CDR2 FQGNSA. The ends lost 6 bases at V and 0 bases at J; junction bases unmatched: 10.